These 9 T cell receptor beta chains were all obtained from the same sample, sequenced in a study of blood T cell repertoires in COVID-19. The method was immunoSEQ multiplex PCR; TCRdb's version includes in-frame clones alone and lacks a portion of them. The sample has 390,000 or so clones, 86% seen once. The sample was peripheral blood. The receptors shown here come from a woman aged 25-40 years with active or convalescent COVID-19.

This rearrangement joins TRBV18 to TRBJ1-2, with 7 bases that match TRBD1. Germline CDR1 is KGHSH and CDR2 is LQKENI. With 0 bases clipped from V and 8 bases from J, the junction kept 6 bases outside the gene matches. The CDR3 is made up of 14 amino acids. CDR3 nucleotides: TGTGCCAGCTCACCACCACAGGGGTGGTGGGGCTACACCTTC. It translates to CASSPPQGWWGYTF.

The chain couples TRBV6-5 to TRBJ2-7, with D tentatively TRBD2 (5 bases). The germline V and J ends were trimmed by 2 bases and 0 bases, with 14 bases remaining between them. The length of the CDR3 is 16 residues. Germline assignment: CDR1 MNHEY and CDR2 SVGAGI. CDR3 in DNA: TGTGCCAGCAGTTACAGCCCCAGCGGCTACTCCTACGAGCAGTACTTC. This gives the protein CASSYSPSGYSYEQYF.

Only one count was recorded for this clone. V is TRBV14 and J is TRBJ2-1; D uncertain. The CDR3 runs 15 residues. V shed 0 bases and J shed 4 bases, with 10 bases lying between them. Per the germline V gene, CDR1 is SGHDN and CDR2 is FVKESK. In nucleotides, the CDR3 is TGTGCCAGCAGCCAAGAGCGATTTGAGTACAATGAGCAGTTCTTC. Its translation: CASSQERFEYNEQFF.

The V call is TRBV20-1, the J call TRBJ2-3; tentative D call: TRBD1 (6 bases). The CDR3 spans 16 residues. Trimming removed 3 bases from V and 0 bases from J, with 16 bases in between. Germline CDR1 and CDR2: DFQATT and SNEGSKA (reference sequence). The CDR3 protein is CSASRFGTTSTDTQYF. The CDR3 coding sequence is TGCAGTGCTAGTCGGTTTGGGACAACTAGCACAGATACGCAGTATTTT.

V gene TRBV27 combines with J gene TRBJ1-6; the match to TRBD1 covers 7 bases. Germline CDR1 is MNHEY and CDR2 is SMNVEV (reference sequence). The CDR3 totals 17 residues. Germline trimming cut 5 bases from V and 7 bases from J; bases unmatched to any gene: 14. As DNA, the CDR3 is TGTGCCAGCAGTAGAGGGACAGCCCCGAGGGTGAATTCACCCCTCCACTTT. This gives the protein CASSRGTAPRVNSPLHF.

Only one count was recorded for this clone. The V gene is TRBV6-4, the J gene TRBJ1-6; the D gene is possibly TRBD1 (6 bases). This CDR3 comprises 14 residues. Germline V gene lookup returns CDR1 MRHNA and CDR2 SNTAGT. V lost 5 bases and J 7 bases, leaving 12 bases between the germline ends. The CDR3 nucleotides are TGTGCCAGCAGTAAAGGACAGCAGAATTCACCCCTCCACTTT. Protein: CASSKGQQNSPLHF.

As for this clone: Different DNA sequences within this sample yield the same CDR3. The chain recombines TRBV5-1 with TRBJ2-2, with TRBD1 matching over 8 bases. Germline CDR1 SGHRS, CDR2 YFSETQ. V lost 5 bases and J lost 4; bases outside the gene matches: 7. The CDR3 extends over 15 amino acids. CDR3 sequence: CASSLETGGTGELFF. The CDR3 coding sequence is TGCGCCAGCAGTCTGGAAACAGGGGGCACCGGGGAGCTGTTTTTT.

CDR3 sequence: CASSQDFWASGGRANEQFF. CDR3 bases: TGTGCCAGCAGCCAAGATTTCTGGGCTAGCGGGGGGAGGGCCAATGAGCAGTTCTTC. The chain links TRBV14 to TRBJ2-1, with TRBD2 matching over 11 bases. The CDR3 is 19 amino acids. Trimming took 0 bases from V and 6 from J; bases not matched to a gene: 13. Germline V gives CDR1 SGHDN, CDR2 FVKESK.

On this clone: One end of the junction fails to match germline, which may point to a read error. The CDR3 nucleotides read TGTGCCAGCAGTTTGGACAGGGTTGGCGCCGGGGAGCTGTTTTTT. As protein: CASSLDRVGAGELFF. V and J are TRBV5-4 and TRBJ2-2; 8 bases fit TRBD1. Germline CDR1 and CDR2: SGHNT and YYREEE (reference sequence). The CDR3 is 15 residues long.